Listed here are 23 T cell receptor beta chains from one sample, sequenced in a study of blood T cells in healthy people across ages. A J-beta primer mix and a sample-barcoded 5' primer were used in a second PCR of roughly 7 to 12 cycles. TCRdb analysed the 5' RACE reads with MiXCR anew, one entry per CDR3 protein. This table holds about 1.1 million distinct CDR3 sequences, 30% to 40% found once. Source material: blood. These receptor sequences come from a man aged 18 to 35 in good health.

The V gene is TRBV6-2 or TRBV6-3, the J gene TRBJ1-6; unclear D gene. CDR1 and CDR2 from the germline V gene are MNHEY and SVGEGT. The V gene lost 8 bases and the J gene lost 7 bases, with 6 bases spanning the gap. The CDR3 covers 11 residues. The CDR3 sequence is CASGLNSPLHF. DNA of the CDR3: TGTGCCAGCGGTTTAAATTCACCCCTCCACTTT.

The CDR3 bases are TGTGCCAGCTCACCCCTTACAGGGGAGGATGGCTACACCTTC. It is translated as CASSPLTGEDGYTF. The rearrangement joins TRBV18 to TRBJ1-2; 7 nucleotides match TRBD1. The CDR3 extends over 14 amino acids. Germline values: CDR1 KGHSH, CDR2 LQKENI. Trimming removed 3 bases from V and 6 bases from J; junction bases left unmatched: 7.

DNA for the CDR3: TGTGCCAGCACCATCCCCGGCGGAAACACCATATATTTT. It yields the protein CASTIPGGNTIYF. This chain links TRBV7-2 with TRBJ1-3; D ambiguous. This CDR3 is built from 13 residues. Trimming removed 7 bases from V and 4 bases from J, with 11 bases in between. From germline, CDR1 is SGHTA and CDR2 FQGNSA.

This sequence joins TRBV9 and TRBJ2-2; D unclear. The CDR3 is made up of 13 amino acids. Germline CDR1 is SGDLS and CDR2 is YYNGEE. The V and J ends lost 0 bases and 4 bases respectively, with 4 bases between them. Written as DNA, the CDR3 is TGTGCCAGCAGCGTAGAGCTCACCGGGGAGCTGTTTTTT. Protein: CASSVELTGELFF.

The V gene is TRBV14, the J gene TRBJ1-2; D is undetermined. V was clipped by 4 bases and J by 4 bases, with 16 bases between them. Germline V CDR1 and CDR2: SGHDN, FVKESK. CDR3 size: 15 residues. CDR3 sequence (DNA): TGTGCCAGCAGCCGATCCTCTCCGGGGTTCTATGGCTACACCTTC. It specifies CASSRSSPGFYGYTF.

The rearrangement joins TRBV25-1 to TRBJ1-2; D might be TRBD1 (6 bases). V lost 8 bases and J lost 4, with 17 bases in between. There are 14 residues in the CDR3. The germline gives CDR1 MGHDK, CDR2 SYGVNS. The CDR3: CASSGQLDGYGYTF. Here the CDR3 DNA reads TGTGCCAGCTCCGGACAGCTAGACGGCTATGGCTACACCTTC.

The V gene is TRBV2, the J gene TRBJ2-1; possibly TRBD1 for D (5 bases). The J call is uncertain, as TRBJ2-7 better fits the DNA end. The CDR3 is 15 amino acids. The germline CDR1 and CDR2 sequences are SNHLY and FYNNEI. Here the CDR3 reads CASSGRVVSYNEQYF. CDR3 DNA: TGTGCCAGCAGCGGCAGGGTTGTCTCCTACAATGAGCAGTACTTC.

This clonotype was observed a handful of times. The chain combines TRBV5-5 with TRBJ2-5; D call uncertain. In germline, CDR1 is SGHKS, CDR2 YYEKEE (reference sequence). The V gene lost 4 bases and the J gene lost 11 bases, with 18 bases spanning the gap. CDR3 size: 13 residues. Written as DNA, the CDR3 is TGTGCCAGCAGCGCGACCATGTACAATGAGCAGTACTTC. Its protein product is CASSATMYNEQYF.

This chain uses TRBV20-1 with TRBJ2-5; D is uncertain. V was shortened by 6 bases and J by 1 base, with 9 bases between the two germline ends. This CDR3 has 12 residues. CDR1 is DFQATT, CDR2 SNEGSKA, per germline (reference sequence). The CDR3 nucleotides are TGCAGTGCCTACGACATCCAAGAGACCCAGTACTTC. Protein sequence: CSAYDIQETQYF.

The CDR3 loop reads CASSVGRDQPQHF. CDR3 coding DNA: TGTGCCAGCAGTGTGGGCAGGGATCAGCCCCAGCATTTT. V usage is TRBV12-3 or TRBV12-4 and J usage is TRBJ1-5; maybe TRBD1 (5 bases). Trimming took off 5 bases at V and 5 bases at J, with 10 bases between the two ends. The CDR3 has 13 residues.

This clonotype was counted many times. CDR3 in DNA: TGTGCCAGTAACCGGGACTTTAACTATGGCTACACCTTC. Translating it yields CASNRDFNYGYTF. The chain carries TRBV6-2 or TRBV6-3 and TRBJ1-2; TRBD1 might be the D (5 bases). This CDR3 has 13 amino acids. V was shortened by 9 bases and J by 1 base, with 12 bases between the two germline ends. Germline V lookup: CDR1 MNHEY, CDR2 SVGEGT.

V and J are TRBV7-9 and TRBJ1-1; D is possibly TRBD1 (5 bases). The germline V and J ends were trimmed by 5 bases and 4 bases, with 20 bases remaining between them. The germline gives CDR1 SEHNR, CDR2 FQNEAQ (reference sequence). The CDR3 length is 16 residues. The CDR3 coding sequence is TGTGCCAGCAGCCCCCGGGGCAGCCTAAGAGCCACTGAAGCTTTCTTT. It specifies CASSPRGSLRATEAFF.

This chain uses TRBV6-6 with TRBJ1-6; 7 nucleotides agree with TRBD1. CDR1 and CDR2 from the germline V gene are MNHNY and SVGAGI (reference sequence). This CDR3 is built from 14 residues. V shed 2 bases and J 10 bases; nucleotides not matched to a gene: 5. In DNA, the CDR3 is TGTGCCAGCAGTTACACAGGGGTAGGCTCACCCCTCCACTTT. Translation: CASSYTGVGSPLHF.

The chain combines TRBV10-3 with TRBJ2-1; D is unresolved. With the DNA end fitting TRBJ2-7 better, the J assignment may be wrong. The germline CDR1 and CDR2 sequences are ENHRY and SYGVKD. The CDR3 consists of 17 residues. DNA of the CDR3: TGTGCCATCAGTGAGTCATTAACAACCAGCTCCTACAATGAGCAGTACTTC. Protein product: CAISESLTTSSYNEQYF.

The V and J genes are TRBV12-3 or TRBV12-4 and TRBJ1-1; TRBD1 is a possible D gene (6 bases). This CDR3 is 10 amino acids long. Trimming took off 10 bases at V and 5 bases at J, with 8 bases between the two ends. This chain's CDR3 is CATQGTEAFF. The DNA of the CDR3 is TGTGCCACACAGGGTACTGAAGCTTTCTTT.

This clonotype was found a few times. This chain uses TRBV6-2 or TRBV6-3 with TRBJ2-7, with D possibly being TRBD1 (6 bases). CDR3 length: 15 amino acids. Germline V gene data show CDR1 as MNHEY and CDR2 as SVGEGT. V gave up 5 bases and J gave up 2 bases, with 16 bases separating them. CDR3 sequence: CASSAEIRDTYEQYF. CDR3 bases: TGTGCCAGCAGTGCAGAAATCCGGGACACCTACGAGCAGTACTTC.

The sample holds a few counts of this clonotype. The chain combines TRBV25-1 with TRBJ2-3; D possibly matches TRBD1 or TRBD2 (6 bases each). Germline loops: CDR1 MGHDK, CDR2 SYGVNS. The length of the CDR3 is 17 residues. Trimming removed 1 base at V and 1 base at J, with 15 bases between. The CDR3 region is CASSEFSRGGGTDTQYF. CDR3 bases: TGTGCCAGCAGTGAATTCTCCAGGGGCGGGGGCACAGATACGCAGTATTTT.

This clonotype was recorded a few times. V usage is TRBV4-3 and J usage is TRBJ1-2, with a possible D match to TRBD1 (5 bases). This CDR3 contains 14 residues. Trimming shortened V by 0 bases and J by 5 bases, and 10 bases separated the two germline ends. Germline lookup yields CDR1 LGHNA and CDR2 YSLEER. CDR3 in DNA: TGCGCCAGCAGCCAAGAACACGGGGCTTATGGCTACACCTTC. It translates to CASSQEHGAYGYTF.

This clonotype turned up a few times. J is TRBJ2-2 and V is TRBV2, with a weak D call TRBD1 (6 bases). This CDR3 is built from 14 residues. V shed 6 bases and J shed 5 bases, with 13 bases lying between them. Germline assignment: CDR1 SNHLY and CDR2 FYNNEI. Written as DNA, the CDR3 is TGTGCCAGCAGCGTCAACAGGGCTACCGGGGAGCTGTTTTTT. It translates to CASSVNRATGELFF. The full variable domain, with the rest looked up from reference TRBV2 and TRBJ2-2, is EPEVTQTPSHQVTQMGQEVILRCVPISNHLYFYWYRQILGQKVEFLVSFYNNEISEKSEIFDDQFSVERPDGSNFTLKIRSTKLEDSAMYFCASSVNRATGELFFGEGSRLTVL.

This chain connects TRBV7-2 to TRBJ2-7, with D possibly matching TRBD2 (6 bases). Judging by the DNA end, TRBJ2-5 fits better; the J call may be wrong. Germline lookup yields CDR1 SGHTA and CDR2 FQGNSA. This CDR3 spans 14 amino acids. The CDR3 region is CASSQSLRLGTQYF. The CDR3 nucleotides are TGTGCCAGCAGCCAAAGCCTCCGACTAGGGACCCAGTACTTC.

This clonotype was counted between two and nine times. V usage is TRBV20-1 and J usage is TRBJ2-3; no reliable D call. Germline V CDR1 and CDR2: DFQATT, SNEGSKA (reference sequence). The V gene lost 5 bases and the J gene lost 9 bases, with 21 bases spanning the gap. The CDR3 covers 14 residues. The CDR3 DNA follows: TGCAGTGCTGTAAGGTTTCGATGGGTTGGCACGCAGTATTTT. This encodes CSAVRFRWVGTQYF.

This clonotype was seen a few times. The chain links TRBV20-1 to TRBJ1-6; a possible D gene is TRBD1 (5 bases). Germline V gives CDR1 DFQATT, CDR2 SNEGSKA (reference sequence). The V end lost 2 bases, the J end lost 7 bases, and 12 bases lay between the germline ends. This CDR3 spans 14 amino acids. The CDR3 region is CSARSLGANSPLHF. In DNA, the CDR3 is TGCAGTGCTAGATCCCTAGGGGCAAATTCACCCCTCCACTTT.

The V gene is TRBV14, the J gene TRBJ2-1; D is possibly TRBD1 (6 bases). Germline V gene sequence: CDR1 SGHDN, CDR2 FVKESK. Trimming pared 1 base from V and 0 bases from J, leaving 13 bases between. The CDR3 loop spans 17 amino acids. In DNA form, the CDR3 reads TGTGCCAGCAGCCAAGGGACAGTTTTCAGCTCCTACAATGAGCAGTTCTTC. Translation gives CASSQGTVFSSYNEQFF.